What follows is one T cell receptor (beta chain) and its context. The target antigen is unknown. Sequencing used immunoSEQ multiplex PCR; TCRdb keeps in-frame clones, though not all of them. The repertoire has over 110,000 clones, roughly 91% of them found once; the top ten carry roughly 5%. The sample is drawn from a study of T cell responses to AZD1222 COVID-19 vaccine. Study-level results: The study sampled repertoires only after the peak T cell response. Recipients of AZD1222 seropositive at baseline numbered only 5 to 7. Vaccine-associated CD4 TCRs ranged over spike, dominating at 160-218 and 743-854.

The germline V and J ends were trimmed by 4 bases and 4 bases, with 11 bases remaining between them. CDR1 SGDLS and CDR2 YYNGEE come from the germline V gene. CDR3 length: 13 residues. This material consisted of peripheral blood, taken on day 0 of AZD1222 vaccination. The chain has TRBV9 and TRBJ1-1; D call uncertain. The sequence was obtained from an adult in good health. This CDR3 reads CASSPVAGTEAFF. The DNA of the CDR3 is TGTGCCAGCAGCCCCGTGGCAGGCACTGAAGCTTTCTTT.